This T cell receptor beta chain was retrieved from a study of beta chain features in type 1 diabetes. A word on this clone: Its specificity is unknown.

Every isolated RNA sample was fully reverse transcribed, so sequencing captured expressed TCRB transcripts. The data were produced by immunoSEQ multiplex PCR, yet TCRdb's version contains in-frame clones alone and is incomplete. The sample yields 250,000 to 300,000 clones, 13% to 15% seen once. V lost 1 base and J lost 5; bases outside the gene matches: 5. Per the germline V gene, CDR1 is SGHTA and CDR2 is FQGNSA. The CDR3 is 14 amino acids. Broader study findings: In every one of the four CD4+ subsets, TCRB CDR3s were moderately but significantly shorter in Type 1 diabetes patients.

This chain uses TRBV7-2 with TRBJ2-7, with 7 bases identical to TRBD1. The source material was naive CD4+ T cells from blood. The clonotype originates from a young man with type 1 diabetes. The CDR3 reads CASSLGGGRDEQYF. The CDR3 DNA reads as TGTGCCAGCAGCTTAGGAGGGGGCAGGGACGAGCAGTACTTC.